The 14 T cell receptor beta chains given below trace back to one sample, sequenced in a study of cytomegalovirus exposure and HLA in healthy donors. The PCR was carried out with 60 Vbeta primers and 13 Jbeta primers. The method was immunoSEQ multiplex PCR; TCRdb's version includes in-frame clones alone and lacks a portion of them. The table shows 200,000 to 250,000 clones, with about three quarters occurring only once. Sequenced material: PBMCs. The source of these receptors is a woman aged 55-69 years in good health and CMV-seropositive.

This clone turned up a few times. The rearrangement joins TRBV2 to TRBJ1-1; D gene unclear. Deletions cut 4 bases from V and 10 bases from J, with 16 bases between. Germline CDR1 and CDR2: SNHLY and FYNNEI. This CDR3 has 13 amino acids. CDR3 region: CASSGTFPERAFF. In nucleotides, the CDR3 is TGTGCCAGCAGTGGAACCTTTCCCGAGAGAGCTTTCTTT.

The V gene is TRBV6-1, the J gene TRBJ1-1; the D gene is possibly TRBD1 (5 bases). Germline V gene sequence: CDR1 MNHNS, CDR2 SASEGT. V was trimmed by 8 bases and J by 0 bases, leaving 10 bases between them. The CDR3 has 13 residues. The CDR3 loop reads CASGTGVNTEAFF. In DNA form, the CDR3 reads TGTGCCAGCGGAACGGGGGTGAACACTGAAGCTTTCTTT.

This rearrangement joins TRBV6-6 to TRBJ2-7; TRBD2 is a possible D gene (6 bases). In germline, CDR1 is MNHNY, CDR2 SVGAGI (reference sequence). This CDR3 contains 14 residues. With 6 bases removed from V and 7 bases from J, the gap between germline ends came to 19 bases. CDR3 loop: CASSPGTGSREQYF. The CDR3 nucleotides are TGTGCCAGCAGCCCCGGGACTGGTTCACGGGAGCAGTACTTC.

The chain is built from TRBV4-1 and TRBJ2-3, with D uncertain. The CDR3 sequence is 13 residues long. V was pared by 4 bases and J by 6 bases, with 11 bases between. The germline CDR1 and CDR2 sequences are MGHRA and YSYEKL. The CDR3 bases are TGCGCCAGCAGCCGCTCTTCGCGGGATACGCAGTATTTT. Its translation: CASSRSSRDTQYF.

There are a few counts of this clone. The J gene is TRBJ2-3, the V gene TRBV4-1, with no clear D. Between the trimmed V and J ends, which lost 1 base and 2 bases, there was a span of 4 bases. Germline V gene data show CDR1 as MGHRA and CDR2 as YSYEKL. The CDR3 contains 13 residues. CDR3 nucleotides: TGCGCCAGCAGCCAAGGGCCCACAGATACGCAGTATTTT. Encoded protein: CASSQGPTDTQYF.

The rearrangement joins TRBV5-5 to TRBJ2-5, with a possible D match to TRBD2 (5 bases). The germline CDR1 and CDR2 sequences are SGHKS and YYEKEE (reference sequence). Between the trimmed V and J ends, which lost 3 bases and 0 bases, there was a span of 6 bases. CDR3 size: 13 residues. The DNA for the CDR3 is TGTGCCAGCAGCTCCGGGGACCAAGAGACCCAGTACTTC. This gives the protein CASSSGDQETQYF.

V and J are TRBV14 and TRBJ1-2; weak D call: TRBD1 (6 bases). This CDR3 is built from 16 residues. V lost 4 bases and J 2 bases, leaving 17 bases between the germline ends. Germline assignment: CDR1 SGHDN and CDR2 FVKESK. The CDR3 here is CASSPAAGVVNYGYTF. Here the CDR3 DNA reads TGTGCCAGCAGCCCGGCTGCAGGGGTCGTAAACTATGGCTACACCTTC.

The rearrangement links TRBV5-1 to TRBJ2-3; TRBD1 matches 10 bases. This CDR3 contains 14 residues. The J segment lost 6 bases and the V segment lost 2 bases, leaving 3 bases of the junction unmatched. CDR1 and CDR2 from the germline V gene are SGHRS and YFSETQ. The CDR3 spells CASSFQGQGDTQYF. CDR3 DNA sequence: TGCGCCAGCAGCTTCCAGGGACAGGGGGATACGCAGTATTTT.

The V gene is TRBV28, the J gene TRBJ1-2, with D perhaps TRBD1 (5 bases). The CDR3 spans 14 residues. Germline CDR1 is MDHEN and CDR2 is SYDVKM. The V gene lost 6 bases and the J gene lost 6 bases, with 17 bases spanning the gap. The CDR3 sequence is CASSQIYGGDGYTF. The CDR3 nucleotides are TGTGCCAGCAGCCAAATTTATGGGGGGGATGGCTACACCTTC.

This sequence joins TRBV28 and TRBJ1-5; TRBD1 aligns across 8 bases. V lost 10 bases to trimming and J lost 6 bases; unmatched junction nucleotides: 14. The germline V gene encodes CDR1 MDHEN and CDR2 SYDVKM. This CDR3 is 15 amino acids long. The CDR3 loop reads CATSPDREETQPQHF. The CDR3 DNA is TGTGCCACCTCCCCGGACAGGGAGGAAACTCAGCCCCAGCATTTT.

This chain connects TRBV29-1 to TRBJ1-1; a possible D gene is TRBD1 (5 bases). V was cut by 5 bases and J by 3 bases, with 10 bases left in between. In germline, CDR1 is SQVTM, CDR2 ANQGSEA. This CDR3 has 12 residues. The CDR3 nucleotides read TGCAGCGTTCAGGGCTGGGACACTGAAGCTTTCTTT. Protein: CSVQGWDTEAFF.

CDR3 nucleotide sequence: TGCGCCAGCAAGGAGGTTGGCTACAATGAGCAGTTCTTC. Its protein product is CASKEVGYNEQFF. The chain has TRBV5-1 and TRBJ2-1, with TRBD2 as a possible D gene (5 bases). V lost 6 bases and J 3 bases, leaving 10 bases between the germline ends. Germline V gives CDR1 SGHRS, CDR2 YFSETQ. There are 13 residues in the CDR3.

The chain links TRBV7-6 to TRBJ2-5, with 7 bases lining up with TRBD1. This CDR3 contains 13 residues. V lost 4 bases to trimming and J lost 8 bases; unmatched junction nucleotides: 7. Per the germline V gene, CDR1 is SGHVS and CDR2 is FNYEAQ. Written as DNA, the CDR3 is TGTGCCAGCAGCTGGGGACAGCTAGGAACCCAGTACTTC. It specifies CASSWGQLGTQYF.

This chain connects TRBV5-1 to TRBJ2-3, with a tentative D call TRBD1 (5 bases). Trimming left V 0 bases short and J 0 bases short, with 11 bases between. This CDR3 region has 16 residues. CDR1 and CDR2 from the germline V gene are SGHRS and YFSETQ. The CDR3 sequence: CASSLVGPPSTDTQYF. CDR3 in DNA: TGCGCCAGCAGCTTGGTGGGGCCTCCTAGCACAGATACGCAGTATTTT.